Listed here is a single T cell receptor (beta chain). The source of the sample is a study of tissue T cells after allogeneic stem cell transplantation. Turning to the study itself: Graft-versus-host disease patients received grafts, several unmodified and three CD34-selected to deplete T cells. Five GVHD patients had recipient-origin PBMCs collected before transplant.

There are 15 residues in the CDR3. Germline-derived CDR1 and CDR2 are MGHRA and YSYEKL. Unmatched junction bases numbered 9, after V lost 4 bases and J lost 6 bases. Sequencing of TCRbeta CDR3 at survey depth gave sequences and template counts. The repertoire was sequenced with immunoSEQ multiplex PCR; TCRdb's copy has only in-frame clones and lacks some. This table has about 43,000 clones, just under 95% appearing once. The sequencing here drew on blood, taken before transplantation. The TCR sequence derives from a woman aged 40 to 75 who later had graft-versus-host disease after an allogeneic stem cell transplant. The rearrangement uses TRBV4-1 and TRBJ2-7; 10 positions match TRBD2. The CDR3: CASSLLAGVRSEQYF. DNA of the CDR3: TGCGCCAGCAGCCTTCTAGCGGGAGTCCGATCCGAGCAGTACTTC.